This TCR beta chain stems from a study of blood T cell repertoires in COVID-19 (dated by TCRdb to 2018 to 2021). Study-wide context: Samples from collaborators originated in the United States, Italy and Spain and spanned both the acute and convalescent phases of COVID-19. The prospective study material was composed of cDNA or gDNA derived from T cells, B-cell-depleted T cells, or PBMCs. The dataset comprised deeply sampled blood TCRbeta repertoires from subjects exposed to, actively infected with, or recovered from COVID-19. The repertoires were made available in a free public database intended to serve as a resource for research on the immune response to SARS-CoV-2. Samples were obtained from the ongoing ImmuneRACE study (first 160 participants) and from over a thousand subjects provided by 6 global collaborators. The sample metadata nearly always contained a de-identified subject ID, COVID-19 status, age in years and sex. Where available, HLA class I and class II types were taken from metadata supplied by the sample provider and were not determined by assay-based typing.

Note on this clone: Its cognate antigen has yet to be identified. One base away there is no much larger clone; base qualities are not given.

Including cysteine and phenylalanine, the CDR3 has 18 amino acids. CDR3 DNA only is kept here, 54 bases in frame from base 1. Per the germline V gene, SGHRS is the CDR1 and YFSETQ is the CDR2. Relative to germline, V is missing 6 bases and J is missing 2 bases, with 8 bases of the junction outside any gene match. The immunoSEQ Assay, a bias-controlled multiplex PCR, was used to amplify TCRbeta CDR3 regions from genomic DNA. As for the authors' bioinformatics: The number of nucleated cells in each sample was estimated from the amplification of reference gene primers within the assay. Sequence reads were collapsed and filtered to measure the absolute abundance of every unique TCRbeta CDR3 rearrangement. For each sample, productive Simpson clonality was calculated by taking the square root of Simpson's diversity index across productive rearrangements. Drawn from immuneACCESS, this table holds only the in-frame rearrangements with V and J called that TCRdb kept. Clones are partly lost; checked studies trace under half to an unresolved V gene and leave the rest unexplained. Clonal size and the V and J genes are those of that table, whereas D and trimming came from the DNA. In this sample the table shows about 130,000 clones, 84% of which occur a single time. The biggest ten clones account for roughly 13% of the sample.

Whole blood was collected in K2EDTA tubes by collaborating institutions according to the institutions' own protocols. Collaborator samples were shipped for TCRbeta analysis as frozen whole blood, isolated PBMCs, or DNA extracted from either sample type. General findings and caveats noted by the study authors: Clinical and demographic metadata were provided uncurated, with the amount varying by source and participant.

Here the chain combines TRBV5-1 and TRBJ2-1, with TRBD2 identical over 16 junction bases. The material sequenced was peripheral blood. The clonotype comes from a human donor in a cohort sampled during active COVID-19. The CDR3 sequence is CASTIGTSGGAAYNEQFF. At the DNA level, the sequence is TGCGCCAGCACCATAGGGACTAGCGGGGGGGCGGCCTACAATGAGCAGTTCTTC.